The present T cell receptor (beta chain) was sequenced within a study of beta chain features in type 1 diabetes. Study in general: Age, gender and cell yields were alike across patients and healthy donors.

The table lists this clone with a few counts. Its antigen is not known. General observations from the study: In every one of the four CD4+ subsets, TCRB CDR3s were moderately but significantly shorter in Type 1 diabetes patients. HLA influence on TCRB rearrangement stayed unresolved here.

Expressed TCRB transcripts got sequenced, as all isolated RNA was reverse transcribed. Sequenced by immunoSEQ multiplex PCR; TCRdb stores in-frame clones only, minus some. This table has a few hundred thousand clones, roughly 11% appearing once. Every donor provided one heparinised blood draw, which averaged around 110 mL. This TCR came from a man aged 25 to 40 with type 1 diabetes. Material: naive CD4+ T cells from blood.

CDR3 protein: CASSPDRTTDTQYF. The CDR3 DNA follows: TGTGCCAGCAGCCCCGACAGGACTACAGATACGCAGTATTTT. The rearrangement joins TRBV7-3 to TRBJ2-3; possibly TRBD1 for D (6 bases). The V end lost 5 bases, the J end lost 3 bases, and 12 bases lay between the germline ends. Germline V lookup: CDR1 SGHTA, CDR2 FQGTGA. This CDR3 region has 14 residues.